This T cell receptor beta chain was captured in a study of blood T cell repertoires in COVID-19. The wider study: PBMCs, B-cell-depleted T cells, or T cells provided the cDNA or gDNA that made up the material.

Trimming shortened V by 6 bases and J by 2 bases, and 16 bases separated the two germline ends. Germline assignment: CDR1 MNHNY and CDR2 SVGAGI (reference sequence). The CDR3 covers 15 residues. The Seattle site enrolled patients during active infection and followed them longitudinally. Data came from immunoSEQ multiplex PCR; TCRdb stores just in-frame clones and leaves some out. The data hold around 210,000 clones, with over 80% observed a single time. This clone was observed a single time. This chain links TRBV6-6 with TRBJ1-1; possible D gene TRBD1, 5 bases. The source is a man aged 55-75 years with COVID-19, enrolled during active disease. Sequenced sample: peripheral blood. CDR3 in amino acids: CASRPAGRINTEAFF. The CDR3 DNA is TGTGCCAGCAGGCCCGCAGGGCGGATAAACACTGAAGCTTTCTTT.